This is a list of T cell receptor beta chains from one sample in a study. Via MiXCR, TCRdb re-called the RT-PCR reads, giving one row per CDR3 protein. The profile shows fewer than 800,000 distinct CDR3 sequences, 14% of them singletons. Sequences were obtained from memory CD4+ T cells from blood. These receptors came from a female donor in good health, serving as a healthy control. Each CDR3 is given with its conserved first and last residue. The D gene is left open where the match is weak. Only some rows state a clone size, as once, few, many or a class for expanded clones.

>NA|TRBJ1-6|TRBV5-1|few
TGCGCCAGCAGGTTCGATTCGGGAACCAATTCACCCCTCCACTTT
CASRFDSGTNSPLHF
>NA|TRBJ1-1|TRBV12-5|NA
TGTGCTAGTGGTTTGGCATGGAACACTGAAGCTTTCTTT
CASGLAWNTEAFF
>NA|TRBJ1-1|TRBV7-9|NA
TGTGCCAGCAGAGCAAGTGCGGGGTTCACTGAAGCTTTCTTT
CASRASAGFTEAFF
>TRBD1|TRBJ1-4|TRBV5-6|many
TGTGCCAGCAGCTCTTTGGACAGGGGGAATGAAAAACTGTTTTTT
CASSSLDRGNEKLFF
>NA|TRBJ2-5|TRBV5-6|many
TGTGCCAGCAGCTTGACGGCAGGGACCCAAGAGACCCAGTACTTC
CASSLTAGTQETQYF
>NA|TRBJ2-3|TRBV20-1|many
TGCAGTGCTAGAAGCCGTTACTCTAGCACAGATACGCAGTATTTT
CSARSRYSSTDTQYF
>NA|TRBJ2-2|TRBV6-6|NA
TGTGCCAGCAGTTATTACTACACCGGGGAGCTGTTTTTT
CASSYYYTGELFF
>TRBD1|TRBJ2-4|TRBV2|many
TGTGCCAGCCGTGGGACAGGGAACATTCAGTACTTC
CASRGTGNIQYF
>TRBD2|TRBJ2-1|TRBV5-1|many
TGCGCCAGCAGCCGACTAGCGCCAGGGGCGAATGAGCAGTTCTTC
CASSRLAPGANEQFF
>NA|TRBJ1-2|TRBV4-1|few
TGCGCCAGCAGCCAAAGTACAGGGTCCTACTATGGCTACACCTTC
CASSQSTGSYYGYTF
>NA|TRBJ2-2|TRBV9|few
TGTGCCAGCAGCGTAGACGGCAGGGGACGTTCCGGGGAGCTGTTTTTT
CASSVDGRGRSGELFF
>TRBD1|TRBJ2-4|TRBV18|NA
TGTGCCAGCTCGCCGCAGGGGGATGAAAACATTCAGTACTTC
CASSPQGDENIQYF
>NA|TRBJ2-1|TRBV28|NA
TGTGCCAGCAGTTTCGGGGCGGAAATGGGTGGGGGTGAGCAGTTCTTC
CASSFGAEMGGGEQFF
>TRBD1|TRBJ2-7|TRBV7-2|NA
TGTGCCAGCAGCCAACTCCAGGACAGGGTAGGCGAGCAGTACTTC
CASSQLQDRVGEQYF